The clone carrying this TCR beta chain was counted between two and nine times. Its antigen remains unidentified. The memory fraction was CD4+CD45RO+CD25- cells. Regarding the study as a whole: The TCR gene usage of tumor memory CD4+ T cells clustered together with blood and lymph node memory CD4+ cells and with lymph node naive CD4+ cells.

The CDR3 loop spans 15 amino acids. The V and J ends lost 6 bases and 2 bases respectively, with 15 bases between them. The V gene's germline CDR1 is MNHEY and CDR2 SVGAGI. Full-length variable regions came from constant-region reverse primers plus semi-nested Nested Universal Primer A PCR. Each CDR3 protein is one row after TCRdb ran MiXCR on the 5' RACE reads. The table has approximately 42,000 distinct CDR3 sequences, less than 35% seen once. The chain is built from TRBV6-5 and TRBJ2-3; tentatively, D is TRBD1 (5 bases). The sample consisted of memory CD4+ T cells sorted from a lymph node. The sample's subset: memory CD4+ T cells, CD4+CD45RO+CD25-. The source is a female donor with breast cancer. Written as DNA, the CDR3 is TGTGCCAGCAGCAACACCGACAGTTACACAGATACGCAGTATTTT. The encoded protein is CASSNTDSYTDTQYF.